This T cell receptor (beta chain) emerged from a study of long-term antiretroviral therapy in people with HIV. The run of the v3.0 immunoSEQ assay was at survey level. TCRdb's copy holds only in-frame clones and misses some; the assay was immunoSEQ multiplex PCR. This sample has fewer than 40,000 clones, with roughly three quarters found just once. Study-wide results and caveats: Information pertaining to ART adherence, viral resistance or therapeutic modifications was not obtained.

Worth noting for this clone: Its target is unknown.

The sequence was obtained from a man aged 18 to 29 with HIV. The specimen comprised unsorted PBMCs, sampled 1.9 years after starting antiretroviral therapy.

The CDR3 here is CASSLAGDYGYTF. CDR3 bases: TGCGCCAGCAGCTTGGCCGGGGACTATGGCTACACCTTC. The chain joins TRBV5-1 to TRBJ1-2; D not certain. This CDR3 region has 13 residues. Trimming removed 0 bases at V and 3 bases at J, with 6 bases between. Germline CDR1 is SGHRS and CDR2 is YFSETQ.